This entry lists 9 T cell receptor beta chains sequenced from one sample in a study of T cells in Graves' hyperthyroidism and ophthalmopathy. It was RNA transcripts that yielded the amplified TCR beta CDR3 regions. TCR CDR3 underwent first-round RT-PCR with the HTBI primer set. TCRdb redid the calling of the multiplex PCR reads with MiXCR, one entry per CDR3 protein. The table records around 700,000 distinct CDR3 sequences, 35% of them present only once. Sequencing input: blood. The receptors come from a woman aged 40 to 50 with Graves' hyperthyroidism.

At least ten counts were recorded for this clonotype. The gene calls are TRBV9 and TRBJ2-5, with D perhaps being TRBD1 or TRBD2 (5 bases each). The V and J ends lost 0 bases and 2 bases respectively, with 11 bases between them. This CDR3 contains 15 residues. Germline CDR1 and CDR2: SGDLS and YYNGEE. The chain's CDR3 is CASSVERGLQETQYF. The CDR3 nucleotides read TGTGCCAGCAGCGTAGAGAGGGGCCTGCAAGAGACCCAGTACTTC.

The J gene is TRBJ1-2, the V gene TRBV2; TRBD1 agrees at 11 bases. Germline CDR1 and CDR2: SNHLY and FYNNEI. V lost 8 bases, J lost 7 bases, and 9 bases stayed unmatched. This CDR3 spans 14 amino acids. In DNA, the CDR3 is TGTGCCAGCGAAAGAGGGGGGACAGGGGGTGGCTACACCTTC. This codes for CASERGGTGGGYTF.

V gene TRBV7-9 combines with J gene TRBJ2-3; no clear D gene. V was cut by 5 bases and J by 4 bases, with 10 bases left in between. Germline V gene data show CDR1 as SEHNR and CDR2 as FQNEAQ (reference sequence). This CDR3 has 13 residues. CDR3 region: CASSLQRADTQYF. DNA for the CDR3: TGTGCCAGCAGCCTACAGCGTGCAGATACGCAGTATTTT.

This clonotype was seen many times. This chain uses TRBV9 with TRBJ1-1; 7 nucleotides align to TRBD1. This CDR3 has 15 amino acids. The J segment lost 1 base and the V segment lost 0 bases, leaving 3 bases of the junction unmatched. CDR1 is SGDLS and CDR2 is YYNGEE in the germline V gene. In DNA form, the CDR3 reads TGTGCCAGCAGCGTAGCCAGGACAGGGAACACTGAAGCTTTCTTT. Translation gives CASSVARTGNTEAFF.

This clonotype was recorded many times. The rearrangement joins TRBV20-1 to TRBJ1-5; 10 bases align to TRBD1. The germline V gene has CDR1 DFQATT and CDR2 SNEGSKA (reference sequence). V gave up 6 bases and J gave up 10 bases; unmatched junction bases: 15. The CDR3 runs 15 residues. CDR3 DNA sequence: TGCAGTGCGAGACCGCCGGGACAGGGGTTCGTCCCCCAGCATTTT. Protein: CSARPPGQGFVPQHF.

This clonotype was seen at least ten times. The rearrangement uses TRBV7-9 and TRBJ2-7, with D maybe TRBD2 (6 bases). Looked up from germline, CDR1 is SEHNR and CDR2 is FQNEAQ (reference sequence). The V end lost 1 base, the J end lost 0 bases, and 16 bases lay between the germline ends. The CDR3 covers 17 residues. CDR3 nucleotides: TGTGCCAGCAGCTTAGGTGGAGGGTCGGGTCTCTCCTACGAGCAGTACTTC. Translating gives CASSLGGGSGLSYEQYF.

In this sample, this clonotype turned up a few times. The chain recombines TRBV28 with TRBJ1-1; D possibly corresponds to TRBD1 (6 bases). This CDR3 is 15 amino acids long. V was shortened by 5 bases and J by 5 bases, with 18 bases between the two germline ends. Per the germline V gene, CDR1 is MDHEN and CDR2 is SYDVKM. CDR3 DNA: TGTGCCAGCAGTCGAGGCCTACAGGGTGAGACTGAAGCTTTCTTT. Translated: CASSRGLQGETEAFF.

In regard to this clonotype: This may come from a read error, since a much larger clone is one base off. The chain has TRBV6-5 and TRBJ1-6; 7 bases are shared with TRBD1. Germline V gives CDR1 MNHEY, CDR2 SVGAGI. The CDR3 runs to 14 residues. The CDR3 DNA is TGTGCCATCAGTTACAGACAGGGTAATTCACCCCTCCACTTT. Translation gives CAISYRQGNSPLHF.

The genes are TRBV7-2 and TRBJ2-7; 13 bases align to TRBD2. Trimming cost V 2 bases and J 9 bases; bases outside gene matches: 10. The CDR3 totals 16 residues. Germline-derived CDR1 and CDR2 are SGHTA and FQGNSA. In DNA, the CDR3 is TGTGCCAGCAGCTTAACTAGCGGGAGGGCCACGAATACGCAGTACTTC. It encodes CASSLTSGRATNTQYF.